These T cell receptor beta chains were read from a single sample in a study of Ad26.COV2.S vaccination and SARS-CoV-2 variants. Using immunoSEQ multiplex PCR, the repertoire was profiled, and TCRdb retains in-frame clones only, with some absent. The sample comprises about 680,000 clones, roughly 90% of which are singletons, and approximately 1.5% rests with the top ten. The sample was peripheral blood, taken in a trial of Ad26.COV2.S vaccine versus placebo. These receptors were collected from a person between 18 and 65 years old who received the Ad26.COV2.S COVID-19 vaccine or a placebo. Each CDR3 is given without its conserved first and last residue.

J gene	V gene	CDR3 protein
TRBJ1-3	TRBV30	AWGTGNTIY
TRBJ2-6	TRBV27	ASRGHGANVLT
TRBJ2-7	TRBV30	AWFDRADEQY
TRBJ2-2	TRBV7-2	ASSLLAGVAGELF
TRBJ1-1	TRBV5-5	ASSDWTADEAF
TRBJ2-1	TRBV15	ATSREQAGNEQF
TRBJ2-6	TRBV6-5	ASRARGSGANVLT
TRBJ1-1	TRBV3-1/TRBV3-2	ASSQAGQGPTEAF
TRBJ2-2	TRBV7-2	ASSLASTGELF
TRBJ2-2	TRBV7-3	ASSFGLGPTGELF
TRBJ1-2	TRBV5-1	ASSPWDRAYGYT
TRBJ2-7	TRBV4-2	ASSQVSRDEQY
TRBJ2-7	TRBV6-4	ASGAEGTSGKSSYEQY
TRBJ2-3	TRBV11-2	ASSPGLAGDTDTQY
TRBJ2-7	TRBV27	ASSPSDRALREQY
TRBJ1-1	TRBV9	ASSAYRGPAF